One sample yielded the 13 T cell receptor beta chains listed below, sequenced in a study of blood T cell repertoires in COVID-19. Libraries were prepared by immunoSEQ multiplex PCR; TCRdb keeps only in-frame clonotypes and omits some of them. The table includes about 230,000 clones, about nine tenths detected once. Sequencing was carried out using peripheral blood. The receptors here all came from a man in his fifties with COVID-19, enrolled during active disease.

This chain joins TRBV9 and TRBJ2-1; TRBD2 matches at 8 bases. This CDR3 is 13 amino acids long. Germline CDR1 is SGDLS and CDR2 is YYNGEE. The V segment lost 4 bases and the J segment 8 bases; nucleotides outside the gene matches: 5. In nucleotides, the CDR3 is TGTGCCAGCAGCACCGGACTAGCTGATGAGCAGTTCTTC. As protein: CASSTGLADEQFF. Complete variable domain (other parts from reference TRBV9 and TRBJ2-1): DSGVTQTPKHLITATGQRVTLRCSPRSGDLSVYWYQQSLDQGLQFLIQYYNGEERAKGNILERFSAQQFPDLHSELNLSSLELGDSALYFCASSTGLADEQFFGPGTRLTVL.

This clone has only one observation. This chain connects TRBV11-1 to TRBJ1-1; tentatively, D is TRBD1 (5 bases). Germline lookup yields CDR1 SGHAT and CDR2 FQDESV (reference sequence). V dropped 4 bases and J dropped 1 base, with 13 bases sitting between them. This CDR3 is built from 15 residues. CDR3: CASSYTSTGNTEAFF. The CDR3 bases are TGTGCCAGCAGCTACACATCTACAGGGAACACTGAAGCTTTCTTT.

The chain joins TRBV12-3 or TRBV12-4 to TRBJ2-1; possibly TRBD2 for D (6 bases). V shed 4 bases and J shed 2 bases, with 6 bases lying between them. CDR3 size: 13 residues. The CDR3 sequence: CASSSSAYNEQFF. The CDR3 bases are TGTGCCAGCAGTTCTAGCGCCTACAATGAGCAGTTCTTC.

This clone was seen only a few times. The chain recombines TRBV12-5 with TRBJ1-1, with D perhaps TRBD1 (5 bases). The CDR3 extends over 14 amino acids. Trimming shortened V by 1 base and J by 4 bases, and 10 bases separated the two germline ends. Germline V gene data show CDR1 as LGHNT and CDR2 as FRNRAP. CDR3 bases: TGTGCTAGTGGTTTGGGCCAGGGTTTCACTGAAGCTTTCTTT. Its protein is CASGLGQGFTEAFF.

V is TRBV5-5 and J is TRBJ1-2; 8 nucleotides line up with TRBD1. This CDR3 spans 18 amino acids. V trimming: 0 bases; J trimming: 2 bases; junction bases outside the gene matches: 12. The germline CDR1 and CDR2 sequences are SGHKS and YYEKEE (reference sequence). The CDR3 region is CASSLAGGRRGGNYGYTF. The CDR3 coding sequence is TGTGCCAGCAGCTTGGCAGGGGGCAGGCGCGGGGGCAACTATGGCTACACCTTC.

Comments on this clone: One junction end disagrees with the germline gene, perhaps due to a read error. The chain employs TRBV7-6 and TRBJ2-1; D might be TRBD2 (6 bases). This CDR3 region has 19 residues. Germline V gene data show CDR1 as SGHVS and CDR2 as FNYEAQ. The CDR3 protein is CASTLTSGPTVGSYNEQFF. CDR3 sequence (DNA): TGTGCCAGCACCTTAACCAGCGGGCCTACGGTCGGGTCCTACAATGAGCAGTTCTTC.

The J gene is TRBJ2-1, the V gene TRBV24-1, with 8 bases aligning to TRBD2. CDR1 KGHDR and CDR2 SFDVKD come from the germline V gene. CDR3 length: 16 residues. V lost 0 bases, J lost 10 bases, and 10 bases stayed unmatched. CDR3 protein: CATSDLRGGPTYEQFF. The CDR3 DNA reads TGTGCCACCAGTGATTTGCGGGGGGGGCCCACATACGAGCAGTTCTTC.

This chain uses TRBV7-6 with TRBJ2-3; 11 nucleotides line up with TRBD2. The CDR3 loop spans 19 amino acids. V shed 2 bases and J 0 bases; nucleotides not matched to a gene: 10. From germline, CDR1 is SGHVS and CDR2 FNYEAQ. The CDR3 here is CASSLYFTSGGISTDTQYF. The CDR3 nucleotides are TGTGCCAGCAGCTTATACTTCACTAGCGGGGGAATTAGCACAGATACGCAGTATTTT.

The V call is TRBV27, the J call TRBJ2-7; D gene ambiguous. V was shortened by 5 bases and J by 6 bases, with 23 bases between the two germline ends. CDR1 is MNHEY, CDR2 SMNVEV, per germline (reference sequence). The CDR3 has 16 residues. The CDR3 nucleotides read TGTGCCAGCAGTCCACCGTGGCTAGTAGGTTTGGGCGAGCAGTACTTC. Its translation is CASSPPWLVGLGEQYF.

V and J are TRBV30 and TRBJ1-2; a possible D gene is TRBD1 (5 bases). Trimming stripped 4 bases from V and 4 bases from J, with 7 bases between. The CDR3 contains 11 residues. Germline CDR1 is GTSNPN and CDR2 is SVGIG (reference sequence). The CDR3 region has the DNA TGTGCCTGGAAGGGGATCTATGGCTACACCTTC. Its protein product is CAWKGIYGYTF. The full variable domain, with the rest looked up from reference TRBV30 and TRBJ1-2, is SQTIHQWPATLVQPVGSPLSLECTVEGTSNPNLYWYRQAAGRGLQLLFYSVGIGQISSEVPQNLSASRPQDRQFILSSKKLLLSDSGFYLCAWKGIYGYTFGSGTRLTVV.

This clone was observed a single time. This chain uses TRBV10-3 with TRBJ2-7; 11 bases are shared with TRBD1. CDR3 length: 13 amino acids. V trimming: 9 bases; J trimming: 7 bases; junction bases outside the gene matches: 8. Germline V gene sequence: CDR1 ENHRY, CDR2 SYGVKD. The CDR3 loop reads CAIAGQGEGEQYF. The CDR3 bases are TGTGCCATAGCGGGACAGGGGGAAGGTGAGCAGTACTTC.

The chain is built from TRBV28 and TRBJ1-2; 9 nucleotides match TRBD1. The V gene's germline CDR1 is MDHEN and CDR2 SYDVKM. Trimming cost V 5 bases and J 6 bases; bases outside gene matches: 13. This CDR3 is built from 16 residues. CDR3 nucleotide sequence: TGTGCCAGCAGTACACACGGGACAGGGTACCGGGATGGCTACACCTTC. Its translation: CASSTHGTGYRDGYTF.

The chain uses TRBV30 and TRBJ2-1; D possibly corresponds to TRBD2 (5 bases). Deletions cut 7 bases from V and 0 bases from J, with 13 bases between. The germline gives CDR1 GTSNPN, CDR2 SVGIG (reference sequence). The CDR3 loop spans 14 amino acids. In DNA, the CDR3 is TGTGCCTCCGGGCGGGCGCCCTCCTACAATGAGCAGTTCTTC. It encodes CASGRAPSYNEQFF.